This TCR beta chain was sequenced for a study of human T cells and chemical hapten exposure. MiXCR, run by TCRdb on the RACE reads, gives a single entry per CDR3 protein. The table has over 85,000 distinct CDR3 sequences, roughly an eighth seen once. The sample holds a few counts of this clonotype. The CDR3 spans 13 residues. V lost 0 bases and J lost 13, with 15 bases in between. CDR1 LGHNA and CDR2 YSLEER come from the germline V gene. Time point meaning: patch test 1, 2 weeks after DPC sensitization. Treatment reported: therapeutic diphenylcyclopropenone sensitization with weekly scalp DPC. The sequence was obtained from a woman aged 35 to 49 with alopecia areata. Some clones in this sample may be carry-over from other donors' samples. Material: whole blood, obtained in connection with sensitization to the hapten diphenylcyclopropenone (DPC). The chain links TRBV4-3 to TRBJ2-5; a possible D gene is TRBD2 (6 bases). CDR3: CASSQEKGTPLYF. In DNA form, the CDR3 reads TGCGCCAGCAGCCAAGAAAAAGGGACTCCGTTGTACTTC.